One sample yielded the 16 T cell receptor beta chains listed below, sequenced in a study of cytomegalovirus exposure and HLA in healthy donors. A multiplex PCR was run with 60 Vbeta primers and 13 Jbeta primers. Repertoires were generated with immunoSEQ multiplex PCR, while TCRdb's copy carries only in-frame clones and drops some. The data hold 120,000 or so clones, with more than 60% observed a single time. Sequenced input: PBMCs. The receptors come from a young man in good health and CMV-seronegative.

This clone has more than one count but fewer than ten. The chain couples TRBV5-4 to TRBJ1-6, with D unclear. Per the germline V gene, CDR1 is SGHNT and CDR2 is YYREEE (reference sequence). V was shortened by 4 bases and J by 8 bases, with 10 bases between the two germline ends. This CDR3 has 13 amino acids. CDR3 bases: TGTGCCAGCAGCATAAATCTCGATTCACCCCTCCACTTT. Amino acid sequence: CASSINLDSPLHF.

The rearrangement uses TRBV29-1 and TRBJ1-2, with D possibly being TRBD1 (5 bases). CDR1 is SQVTM and CDR2 is ANQGSEA in the germline V gene. This CDR3 has 14 residues. The V and J ends lost 0 bases and 8 bases respectively, with 16 bases between them. The CDR3 DNA sequence: TGCAGCGTTGAAGATGACAGACAACTGGGGGGCTACACCTTC. This translates into CSVEDDRQLGGYTF.

The rearrangement joins TRBV5-6 to TRBJ1-1, with 9 bases identical to TRBD1. The CDR3 covers 17 residues. V gave up 3 bases and J gave up 7 bases; unmatched junction bases: 16. Germline V gives CDR1 SGHDT, CDR2 YYEEEE. The CDR3 protein is CASSSTGRRTGANEAFF. CDR3 DNA sequence: TGTGCCAGCAGCTCGACAGGACGTAGGACAGGGGCTAATGAAGCTTTCTTT.

A single count supports this clone. The chain joins TRBV5-4 to TRBJ2-2, with D tentatively TRBD1 (5 bases). Trimming pared 2 bases from V and 5 bases from J, leaving 10 bases between. This CDR3 comprises 14 residues. CDR1 and CDR2 from the germline V gene are SGHNT and YYREEE (reference sequence). The CDR3 sequence: CASSLGENTGELFF. The CDR3 region has the DNA TGTGCCAGCAGCTTAGGGGAAAATACCGGGGAGCTGTTTTTT.

The chain is built from TRBV7-6 and TRBJ1-2; possibly TRBD1 for D (5 bases). The CDR3 runs to 15 residues. In germline, CDR1 is SGHVS, CDR2 FNYEAQ. Trimming took off 5 bases at V and 3 bases at J, with 16 bases between the two ends. CDR3 amino acids: CASSLDRGRDYGYTF. The CDR3 bases are TGTGCCAGCAGCCTAGACAGAGGGAGGGACTATGGCTACACCTTC.

This clone came up a few times. The rearrangement uses TRBV6-1 and TRBJ1-1; 9 bases align to TRBD1. Losses at the gene ends were 6 bases for V and 1 base for J; bases not matched to a gene: 3. The CDR3 is 14 amino acids. Germline CDR1 MNHNS, CDR2 SASEGT. CDR3 loop: CASRGTGSNTEAFF. For the CDR3, the DNA is TGTGCCAGCAGAGGGACAGGGTCGAACACTGAAGCTTTCTTT.

The count of this clone is one. The chain links TRBV6-5 to TRBJ1-5; D not certain. Germline V lookup: CDR1 MNHEY, CDR2 SVGAGI. CDR3 size: 13 residues. V dropped 3 bases and J dropped 6 bases, with 9 bases sitting between them. As DNA, the CDR3 is TGTGCCAGCAGTTATGGGGAGACTCAGCCCCAGCATTTT. Its translation is CASSYGETQPQHF.

This clone was seen just once. The rearrangement uses TRBV5-8 and TRBJ1-5, with TRBD1 identical over 8 bases. Germline V lookup: CDR1 SGHTS, CDR2 YDEGEE. CDR3 length equals 16 residues. Germline trimming cut 1 base from V and 5 bases from J; bases unmatched to any gene: 8. This CDR3 reads CASSLSSGQGYQPQHF. CDR3 nucleotide sequence: TGTGCCAGCAGCTTGTCGAGCGGACAGGGCTATCAGCCCCAGCATTTT.

This chain connects TRBV19 to TRBJ1-4; D gene unclear. Trimming removed 10 bases from V and 5 bases from J, with 14 bases in between. The germline gives CDR1 LNHDA, CDR2 SQIVND (reference sequence). The CDR3 length is 13 residues. The CDR3 nucleotides read TGTGCCACCACCGGCGAGGTAAATGAAAAACTGTTTTTT. Its translation: CATTGEVNEKLFF.

This sequence joins TRBV19 and TRBJ1-5; TRBD1 might be the D (6 bases). Per the germline V gene, CDR1 is LNHDA and CDR2 is SQIVND (reference sequence). The CDR3 totals 16 residues. The germline V and J ends were trimmed by 6 bases and 0 bases, with 15 bases remaining between them. CDR3 region: CASRTLGTFSNQPQHF. The CDR3 coding sequence is TGTGCCAGTAGGACATTAGGGACATTTAGCAATCAGCCCCAGCATTTT.

The V gene is TRBV11-2, the J gene TRBJ1-2; 10 positions agree with TRBD1. Trimming at V came to 5 bases and at J to 6 bases, leaving 12 bases not matched to a gene. The CDR3 has 16 residues. From germline, CDR1 is SGHAT and CDR2 FQNNGV. Written as DNA, the CDR3 is TGTGCCAGCAGCAGGTCGTCGACAGGGGGCCTTGATGGCTACACCTTC. It translates to CASSRSSTGGLDGYTF.

V and J are TRBV30 and TRBJ1-2; D unresolved. The CDR3 totals 11 residues. Germline V lookup: CDR1 GTSNPN, CDR2 SVGIG (reference sequence). Deletions cut 5 bases from V and 4 bases from J, with 8 bases between. The CDR3: CAWERSYGYTF. For the CDR3, the DNA is TGTGCCTGGGAGCGGAGCTATGGCTACACCTTC.

The rearrangement links TRBV18 to TRBJ2-3; possibly TRBD1 for D (6 bases). V gave up 2 bases and J gave up 0 bases, with 15 bases separating them. From germline, CDR1 is KGHSH and CDR2 LQKENI. This CDR3 has 17 amino acids. The CDR3 sequence: CASSPVTGTPSTDTQYF. CDR3 nucleotide sequence: TGTGCCAGCTCACCAGTCACAGGGACCCCTAGCACAGATACGCAGTATTTT. The whole variable domain, remainder taken from reference TRBV18 and TRBJ2-3, is NAGVMQNPRHLVRRRGQEARLRCSPMKGHSHVYWYRQLPEEGLKFMVYLQKENIIDESGMPKERFSAEFPKEGPSILRIQQVVRGDSAAYFCASSPVTGTPSTDTQYFGPGTRLTVL.

CDR3 residues: CALKGLGDQPQHF. The CDR3 nucleotides read TGTGCCCTCAAGGGGCTAGGGGATCAGCCCCAGCATTTT. The chain carries TRBV30 and TRBJ1-5; the D gene is possibly TRBD1 (5 bases). Per the germline V gene, CDR1 is GTSNPN and CDR2 is SVGIG (reference sequence). V lost 8 bases, J lost 5 bases, and 16 bases lay in between. The CDR3 runs to 13 residues.

V gene TRBV7-9 combines with J gene TRBJ1-4, with a tentative D call TRBD1 (6 bases). Germline CDR1 reads SEHNR; CDR2 reads FQNEAQ (reference sequence). Deletions cut 4 bases from V and 2 bases from J, with 11 bases between. The CDR3 contains 15 residues. This chain's CDR3 is CASSYTGTTNEKLFF. DNA of the CDR3: TGTGCCAGCAGCTACACAGGGACGACTAATGAAAAACTGTTTTTT.

Only a few counts were recorded for this clone. The V call is TRBV27, the J call TRBJ1-5, with 7 positions matching TRBD1. The CDR3 totals 16 residues. V lost 4 bases to trimming and J lost 6 bases; unmatched junction nucleotides: 12. In germline, CDR1 is MNHEY, CDR2 SMNVEV (reference sequence). CDR3 protein: CASSSDPGTAGQPQHF. CDR3 nucleotides: TGTGCCAGCAGTTCAGACCCCGGGACAGCGGGTCAGCCCCAGCATTTT.